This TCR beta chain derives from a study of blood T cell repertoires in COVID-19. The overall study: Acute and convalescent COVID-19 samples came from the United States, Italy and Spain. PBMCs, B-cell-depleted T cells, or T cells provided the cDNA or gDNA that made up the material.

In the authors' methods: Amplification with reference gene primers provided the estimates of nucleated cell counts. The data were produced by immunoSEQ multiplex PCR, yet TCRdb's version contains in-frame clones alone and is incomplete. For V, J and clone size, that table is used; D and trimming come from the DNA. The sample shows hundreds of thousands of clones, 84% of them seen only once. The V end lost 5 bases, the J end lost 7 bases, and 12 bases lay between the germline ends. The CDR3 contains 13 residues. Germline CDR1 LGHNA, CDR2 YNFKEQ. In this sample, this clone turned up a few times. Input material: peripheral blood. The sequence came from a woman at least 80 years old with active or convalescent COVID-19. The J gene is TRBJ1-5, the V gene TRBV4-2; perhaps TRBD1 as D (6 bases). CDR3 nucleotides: TGTGCCAGCAGCAGGGACACGGGGCAGCCCCAGCATTTT. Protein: CASSRDTGQPQHF.